A single sample is the source of the 20 T cell receptor beta chains below, sequenced in a study of graft-versus-host responses after intestinal transplantation. Which antigens these TCRs recognize remains unknown. The assay was immunoSEQ multiplex PCR, and TCRdb's table has in-frame clones only and misses some. The data show about 41,000 clones, about 95% seen once. The source material was unstimulated CD8+ T cells sorted from spleen or lymph node cells, sampled before transplant. The receptors derive from a human donor who was the organ donor for an intestinal transplant.

In nucleotides, the CDR3 is TGTGCCAGCAGTTTGATTCAGGGCCCCTACAATGAGCAGTTCTTC. This translates into CASSLIQGPYNEQFF. The chain couples TRBV27 to TRBJ2-1; tentatively, D is TRBD1 (5 bases). CDR3 size: 15 residues. With 3 bases removed from V and 2 bases from J, the gap between germline ends came to 11 bases. Germline V gene lookup returns CDR1 MNHEY and CDR2 SMNVEV (reference sequence).

This chain connects TRBV27 to TRBJ1-1; D is ambiguous. Germline CDR1 reads MNHEY; CDR2 reads SMNVEV (reference sequence). CDR3 length equals 13 residues. Trimming shortened V by 5 bases and J by 4 bases, and 11 bases separated the two germline ends. The chain's CDR3 is CASSTRLATEAFF. The CDR3 region has the DNA TGTGCCAGCAGTACAAGGTTAGCCACTGAAGCTTTCTTT.

This sequence joins TRBV9 and TRBJ2-3, with a weak D call TRBD2 (6 bases). CDR1 and CDR2 (germline): SGDLS, YYNGEE. V was trimmed by 4 bases and J by 3 bases, leaving 15 bases between them. The CDR3 loop spans 15 amino acids. The CDR3 DNA is TGTGCCAGCAGCCCAAGCGGGTCAATTACAGATACGCAGTATTTT. Translating gives CASSPSGSITDTQYF.

Only one count was recorded for this clone. The CDR3 loop reads CASSYYGTGELFF. The CDR3 DNA reads as TGTGCCAGCAGTTACTACGGCACCGGGGAGCTGTTTTTT. The chain recombines TRBV6-5 with TRBJ2-2; D is undetermined. The ends were cut back, 1 base at V and 4 bases at J, with 4 bases in the middle. This CDR3 has 13 amino acids. Germline V gene data show CDR1 as MNHEY and CDR2 as SVGAGI.

The rearrangement uses TRBV27 and TRBJ2-7; tentatively, D is TRBD1 (6 bases). Deletions cut 1 base from V and 2 bases from J, with 12 bases between. Germline V lookup: CDR1 MNHEY, CDR2 SMNVEV (reference sequence). The CDR3 totals 15 residues. CDR3 DNA: TGTGCCAGCAGTTTATACAGGGAAGGGACCTACGAGCAGTACTTC. Its translation is CASSLYREGTYEQYF.

The chain couples TRBV7-2 to TRBJ2-3; TRBD2 agrees at 10 bases. The germline CDR1 and CDR2 sequences are SGHTA and FQGNSA. This CDR3 is 18 amino acids long. V was clipped by 1 base and J by 5 bases; unmatched bases: 12. The CDR3 protein is CASSLVTPAGGPLDTQYF. The CDR3 DNA reads TGTGCCAGCAGCTTAGTGACCCCAGCGGGGGGGCCGTTAGATACGCAGTATTTT.

Points on this clone: One end of the junction does not line up with germline, which may come from a read error. The chain couples TRBV2 to TRBJ2-7; D might be TRBD1 or TRBD2, each matching 5 bases. Per the germline V gene, CDR1 is SNHLY and CDR2 is FYNNEI. The CDR3 contains 12 residues. CDR3 coding DNA: TGTGCCAGCAGTTGGGACGTCCTCGAGCTGTACTTC. It translates to CASSWDVLELYF. Using reference TRBV2 and TRBJ2-7 for the parts outside the CDR3, the full variable domain is EPEVTQTPSHQVTQMGQEVILRCVPISNHLYFYWYRQILGQKVEFLVSFYNNEISEKSEIFDDQFSVERPDGSNFTLKIRSTKLEDSAMYFCASSWDVLELYFGPGTRLTVT.

The chain combines TRBV27 with TRBJ1-5, with D unresolved. This CDR3 has 13 residues. V lost 0 bases and J lost 6, with 6 bases in between. Per the germline V gene, CDR1 is MNHEY and CDR2 is SMNVEV (reference sequence). The CDR3 coding sequence is TGTGCCAGCAGTTTATCGGTGGGTCAGCCCCAGCATTTT. It translates to CASSLSVGQPQHF.

V is TRBV7-9 and J is TRBJ2-2; D gene ambiguous. The germline CDR1 and CDR2 sequences are SEHNR and FQNEAQ (reference sequence). Trimming removed 1 base at V and 2 bases at J, with 17 bases between. This CDR3 is 18 amino acids long. The CDR3 loop reads CASSLVMFTSLNTGELFF. CDR3 nucleotide sequence: TGTGCCAGCAGCTTAGTCATGTTTACCTCTTTAAACACCGGGGAGCTGTTTTTT.

The V and J genes are TRBV10-3 and TRBJ2-7; the D is unclear. The germline V gene has CDR1 ENHRY and CDR2 SYGVKD. V lost 3 bases, J lost 0 bases, and 6 bases lay in between. The CDR3 is 13 residues long. CDR3 residues: CAISEGHSYEQYF. The CDR3, as DNA: TGTGCCATCAGTGAAGGGCACTCCTACGAGCAGTACTTC.

Comment on this clone: At one boundary the junction diverges from the germline segment, which might be a read error. The CDR3, as DNA: TGCGCCAGCAGCCAAGATAGTTTGGGTCTGAATACTGAAGCTTTCTTT. Translation gives CASSQDSLGLNTEAFF. V gene TRBV4-3 combines with J gene TRBJ1-1; D not certain. The germline gives CDR1 LGHNA, CDR2 YSLEER. The CDR3 spans 16 residues.

This rearrangement joins TRBV5-6 to TRBJ1-1; D gene ambiguous. V lost 4 bases and J lost 8, with 9 bases in between. Germline-derived CDR1 and CDR2 are SGHDT and YYEEEE. This CDR3 is built from 11 residues. CDR3: CASSGPWEAFF. As DNA, the CDR3 is TGTGCCAGCAGCGGACCCTGGGAAGCTTTCTTT.

The J gene is TRBJ2-3, the V gene TRBV5-6, with D tentatively TRBD2 (5 bases). The V gene lost 6 bases and the J gene lost 3 bases, with 17 bases spanning the gap. The CDR3 loop spans 15 amino acids. Looked up from germline, CDR1 is SGHDT and CDR2 is YYEEEE. CDR3 sequence: CASTQVGVYTDTQYF. CDR3 bases: TGTGCCAGCACCCAGGTCGGGGTTTATACAGATACGCAGTATTTT. The complete variable domain, with remaining parts taken from reference TRBV5-6 and TRBJ2-3, reads DAGVTQSPTHLIKTRGQQVTLRCSPKSGHDTVSWYQQALGQGPQFIFQYYEEEERQRGNFPDRFSGHQFPNYSSELNVNALLLGDSALYLCASTQVGVYTDTQYFGPGTRLTVL.

The chain links TRBV7-9 to TRBJ2-5; possibly TRBD2 for D (6 bases). Trimming left V 5 bases short and J 4 bases short, with 11 bases between. Germline V gives CDR1 SEHNR, CDR2 FQNEAQ (reference sequence). CDR3 length equals 13 residues. The CDR3 DNA reads TGTGCCAGCAGCACGGGACTCGGAGAGACCCAGTACTTC. Encoded protein: CASSTGLGETQYF.

The CDR3 coding sequence is TGTGCCAGCAGAAACAGGGGAGACGAAAAACTGTTTTTT. Encoded protein: CASRNRGDEKLFF. The chain joins TRBV13 to TRBJ1-4; 7 bases agree with TRBD1. This CDR3 is 13 amino acids long. CDR1 PRHDT and CDR2 FYEKMQ come from the germline V gene (reference sequence). Trimming took 6 bases from V and 8 from J; bases not matched to a gene: 6.

This sequence joins TRBV9 and TRBJ1-2, with TRBD1 identical over 9 bases. J was trimmed by 5 bases and V by 3 bases; bases with no gene match: 5. CDR3 length equals 14 residues. Germline V CDR1 and CDR2: SGDLS, YYNGEE. The CDR3 bases are TGTGCCAGCAGCGCCCCCGGGACAGGGTATGGCTACACCTTC. The encoded protein is CASSAPGTGYGYTF.

The rearrangement joins TRBV4-3 to TRBJ1-5; D not resolved. The CDR3 is 16 amino acids. CDR1 is LGHNA and CDR2 is YSLEER in the germline V gene. V lost 1 base and J lost 5, with 15 bases in between. CDR3 sequence: CASSQGFAGGDQPQHF. DNA for the CDR3: TGCGCCAGCAGCCAAGGGTTTGCAGGCGGTGATCAGCCCCAGCATTTT.

The J gene is TRBJ2-7, the V gene TRBV5-4; 11 bases are shared with TRBD1. J gave up 5 bases and V 0 bases, and 1 base lay outside the gene matches. CDR3 length: 14 residues. CDR1 and CDR2 from the germline V gene are SGHNT and YYREEE (reference sequence). The DNA for the CDR3 is TGTGCCAGCAGCTTGGGGACAGGGGGCCACGAGCAGTACTTC. Its translation: CASSLGTGGHEQYF.

CDR3 protein: CASSERLVEEQFF. The CDR3 region has the DNA TGCGCCAGCAGCGAGAGACTAGTAGAGGAGCAGTTCTTC. The V and J genes are TRBV5-1 and TRBJ2-1; possible D gene TRBD2, 6 bases. The CDR3 has 13 amino acids. V was cut by 4 bases and J by 10 bases, with 15 bases left in between. Germline CDR1 SGHRS, CDR2 YFSETQ.

The chain joins TRBV2 to TRBJ1-2; D call uncertain. The CDR3 loop spans 18 amino acids. V lost 0 bases and J lost 3, with 20 bases in between. Germline CDR1 SNHLY, CDR2 FYNNEI. CDR3 sequence (DNA): TGTGCCAGCAGTGAAGCGCTCAGGTTGGAGGCGGAGCACTATGGCTACACCTTC. As protein: CASSEALRLEAEHYGYTF.